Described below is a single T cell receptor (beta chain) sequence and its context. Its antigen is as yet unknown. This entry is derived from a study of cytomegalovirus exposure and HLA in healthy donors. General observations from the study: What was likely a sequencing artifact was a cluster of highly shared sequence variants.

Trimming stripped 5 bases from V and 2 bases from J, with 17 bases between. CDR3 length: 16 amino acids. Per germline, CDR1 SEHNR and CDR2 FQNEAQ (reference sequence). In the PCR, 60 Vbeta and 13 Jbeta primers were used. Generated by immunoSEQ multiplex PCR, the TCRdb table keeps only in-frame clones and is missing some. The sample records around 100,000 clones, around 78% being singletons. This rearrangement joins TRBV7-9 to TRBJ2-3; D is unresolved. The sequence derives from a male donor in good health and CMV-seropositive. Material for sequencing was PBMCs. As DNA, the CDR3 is TGTGCCAGCAGCCCTTTCGAGGCGGAGTCCACAGATACGCAGTATTTT. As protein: CASSPFEAESTDTQYF.